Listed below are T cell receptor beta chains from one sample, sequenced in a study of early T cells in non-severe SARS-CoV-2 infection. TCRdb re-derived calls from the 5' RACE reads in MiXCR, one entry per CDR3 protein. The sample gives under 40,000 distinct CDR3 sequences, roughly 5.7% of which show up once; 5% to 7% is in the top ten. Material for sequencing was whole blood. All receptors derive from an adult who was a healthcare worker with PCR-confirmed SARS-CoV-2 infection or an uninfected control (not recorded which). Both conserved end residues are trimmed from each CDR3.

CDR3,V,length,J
ASSRGDGREAF,TRBV14,11,TRBJ1-1
ASSDGRWNTIY,TRBV2,11,TRBJ1-3
ASSLKWGGADTQY,TRBV7-9,13,TRBJ2-3
ASSLGVGALTDTQY,TRBV7-2,14,TRBJ2-3
ASSLMPDDRQTYEQY,TRBV5-1,15,TRBJ2-7
ASSRPKVGTQY,TRBV7-2,11,TRBJ2-3
ASSLAGTDSGNTIY,TRBV12-3/TRBV12-4,14,TRBJ1-3
ASSLEPTDTQY,TRBV11-2,11,TRBJ2-3
ASSLLANYEQY,TRBV7-2,11,TRBJ2-7
ASSEEAGEGADTQY,TRBV6-1,14,TRBJ2-3
ASSVESHNEQF,TRBV6-4,11,TRBJ2-1
ASSESNYEQY,TRBV2,10,TRBJ2-7
ASSLGPGLPDGETQY,TRBV13,15,TRBJ2-5
ASSLAVGAEQF,TRBV5-1,11,TRBJ2-1
ASSLLLDSYNEQF,TRBV5-1,13,TRBJ2-1
AWSGGNEQF,TRBV30,9,TRBJ2-1
AWRGVDNSPLH,TRBV30,11,TRBJ1-6
ASSSTTRYYEQY,TRBV6-5,12,TRBJ2-7
ASSGTGHYEQY,TRBV12-3/TRBV12-4,11,TRBJ2-7
ASSLSLAGYRYEQY,TRBV28,14,TRBJ2-7
ASTQSKEEGPVDTQY,TRBV21-1,15,TRBJ2-3